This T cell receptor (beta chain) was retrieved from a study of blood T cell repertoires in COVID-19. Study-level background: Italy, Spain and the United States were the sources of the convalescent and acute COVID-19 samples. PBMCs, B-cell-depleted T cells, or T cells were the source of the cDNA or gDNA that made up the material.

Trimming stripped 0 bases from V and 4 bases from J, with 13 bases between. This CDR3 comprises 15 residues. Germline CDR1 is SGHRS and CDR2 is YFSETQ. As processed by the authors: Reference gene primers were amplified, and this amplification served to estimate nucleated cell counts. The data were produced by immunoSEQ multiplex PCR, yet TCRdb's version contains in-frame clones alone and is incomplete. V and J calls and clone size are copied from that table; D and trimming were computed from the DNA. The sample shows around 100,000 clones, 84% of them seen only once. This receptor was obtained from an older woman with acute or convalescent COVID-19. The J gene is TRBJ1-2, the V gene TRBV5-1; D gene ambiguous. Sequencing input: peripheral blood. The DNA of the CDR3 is TGCGCCAGCAGCTTGGGATCGAGTGGGCTCTATGGCTACACCTTC. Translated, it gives CASSLGSSGLYGYTF.